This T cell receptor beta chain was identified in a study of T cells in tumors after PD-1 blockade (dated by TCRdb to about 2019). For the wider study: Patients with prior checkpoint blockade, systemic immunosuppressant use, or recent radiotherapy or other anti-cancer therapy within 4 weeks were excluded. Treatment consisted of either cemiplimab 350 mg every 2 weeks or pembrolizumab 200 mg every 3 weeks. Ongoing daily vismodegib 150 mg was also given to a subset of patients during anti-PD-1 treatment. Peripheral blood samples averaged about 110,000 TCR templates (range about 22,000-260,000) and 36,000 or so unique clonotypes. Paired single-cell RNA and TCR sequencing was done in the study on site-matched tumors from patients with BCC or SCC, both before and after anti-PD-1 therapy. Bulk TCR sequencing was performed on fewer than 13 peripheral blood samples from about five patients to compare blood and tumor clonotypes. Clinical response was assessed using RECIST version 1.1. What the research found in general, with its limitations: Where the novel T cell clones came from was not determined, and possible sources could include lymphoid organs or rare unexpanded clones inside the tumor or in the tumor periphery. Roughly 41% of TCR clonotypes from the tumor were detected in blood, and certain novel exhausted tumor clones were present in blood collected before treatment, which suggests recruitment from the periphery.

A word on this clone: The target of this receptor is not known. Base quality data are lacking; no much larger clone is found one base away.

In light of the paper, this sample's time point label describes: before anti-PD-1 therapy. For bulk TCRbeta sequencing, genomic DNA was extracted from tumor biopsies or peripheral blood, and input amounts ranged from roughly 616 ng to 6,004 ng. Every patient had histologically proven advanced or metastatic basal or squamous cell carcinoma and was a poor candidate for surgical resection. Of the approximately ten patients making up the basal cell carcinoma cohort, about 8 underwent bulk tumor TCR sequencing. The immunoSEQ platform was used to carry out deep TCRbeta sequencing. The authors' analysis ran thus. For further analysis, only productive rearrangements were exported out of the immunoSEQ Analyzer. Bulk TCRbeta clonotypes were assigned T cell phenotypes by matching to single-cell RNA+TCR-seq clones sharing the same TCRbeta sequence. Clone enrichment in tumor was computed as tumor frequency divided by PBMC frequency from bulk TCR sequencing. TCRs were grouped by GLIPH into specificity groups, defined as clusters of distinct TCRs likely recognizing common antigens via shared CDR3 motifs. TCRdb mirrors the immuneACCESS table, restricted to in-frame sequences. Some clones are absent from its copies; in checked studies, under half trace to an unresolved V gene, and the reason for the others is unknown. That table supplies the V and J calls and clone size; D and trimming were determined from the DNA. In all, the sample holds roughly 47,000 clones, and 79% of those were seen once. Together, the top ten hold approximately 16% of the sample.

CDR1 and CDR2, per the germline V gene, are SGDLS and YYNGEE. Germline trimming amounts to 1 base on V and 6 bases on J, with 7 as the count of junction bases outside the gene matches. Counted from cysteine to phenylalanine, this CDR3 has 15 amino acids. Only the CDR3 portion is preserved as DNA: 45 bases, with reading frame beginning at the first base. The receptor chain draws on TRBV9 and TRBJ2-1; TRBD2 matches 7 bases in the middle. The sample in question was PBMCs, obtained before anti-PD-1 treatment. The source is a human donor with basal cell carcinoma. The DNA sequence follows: TGTGCCAGCAGCGTATCTAGCGGAAGCATCAATGAGCAGTTCTTC. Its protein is CASSVSSGSINEQFF.